This is a list of T cell receptor beta chains from one sample in a study of T cell responses to AZD1222 COVID-19 vaccine. The repertoire was sequenced with immunoSEQ multiplex PCR; TCRdb's copy has only in-frame clones and lacks some. The data contain about 98,000 clones, roughly 90% of them singletons. Sequencing was performed on peripheral blood, taken on day 0 of AZD1222 vaccination. The receptors here all came from an adult in good health. Both conserved end residues are part of each CDR3. A D gene is named only where the DNA matches it firmly. The size field is filled for only some rows; it gives once, few, many or a size class.

abundance: .; d_gene: .; j_gene: TRBJ2-2; v_gene: TRBV10-3; CDR3aa: CAISEDEGGELFF; CDR3nt: TGTGCCATCAGTGAGGATGAGGGCGGGGAGCTGTTTTTT
abundance: .; d_gene: .; j_gene: TRBJ2-7; v_gene: TRBV3-1/TRBV3-2; CDR3aa: CASSRSAEQYF; CDR3nt: TGTGCCAGCAGCCGAAGCGCCGAGCAGTACTTC
abundance: many; d_gene: .; j_gene: TRBJ2-2; v_gene: TRBV7-8; CDR3aa: CASSLVIEQLNTGELFF; CDR3nt: TGTGCCAGCAGCTTAGTAATTGAACAGTTGAACACCGGGGAGCTGTTTTTT
abundance: .; d_gene: .; j_gene: TRBJ1-6; v_gene: TRBV5-1; CDR3aa: CASSEGAYNSPLHF; CDR3nt: TGCGCCAGCAGCGAGGGGGCCTATAATTCACCCCTCCACTTT
abundance: .; d_gene: TRBD2; j_gene: TRBJ2-7; v_gene: TRBV11-2; CDR3aa: CASSPSGRAHEQYF; CDR3nt: TGTGCCAGCAGCCCTAGCGGGAGGGCCCACGAGCAGTACTTC
abundance: .; d_gene: TRBD2; j_gene: TRBJ2-3; v_gene: TRBV3-1/TRBV3-2; CDR3aa: CASSQPGLAGVGDTQYF; CDR3nt: TGTGCCAGCAGCCAACCGGGACTAGCGGGAGTGGGAGATACGCAGTATTTT
abundance: .; d_gene: TRBD1; j_gene: TRBJ1-4; v_gene: TRBV7-9; CDR3aa: CASSRGQGGEKLFF; CDR3nt: TGTGCCAGCAGCAGAGGACAGGGCGGAGAAAAACTGTTTTTT
abundance: .; d_gene: .; j_gene: TRBJ2-7; v_gene: TRBV19; CDR3aa: CASSITGSMGNEQYF; CDR3nt: TGTGCCAGTAGTATCACAGGATCCATGGGGAACGAGCAGTACTTC
abundance: .; d_gene: .; j_gene: TRBJ2-2; v_gene: TRBV5-1; CDR3aa: CASSLDPAGELFF; CDR3nt: TGCGCCAGCAGCTTGGATCCAGCCGGGGAGCTGTTTTTT
abundance: .; d_gene: .; j_gene: TRBJ2-7; v_gene: TRBV7-9; CDR3aa: CASSSGGGANYEQYF; CDR3nt: TGTGCCAGCAGCTCCGGTGGGGGGGCGAACTACGAGCAGTACTTC
abundance: few; d_gene: .; j_gene: TRBJ2-7; v_gene: TRBV7-9; CDR3aa: CASSLEVFPYEQYF; CDR3nt: TGTGCCAGCAGCTTAGAGGTTTTCCCCTACGAGCAGTACTTC
abundance: .; d_gene: TRBD2; j_gene: TRBJ2-3; v_gene: TRBV9; CDR3aa: CASSVGLAGAGGDTQYF; CDR3nt: TGTGCCAGCAGCGTAGGACTAGCGGGAGCTGGGGGAGATACGCAGTATTTT
abundance: .; d_gene: .; j_gene: TRBJ2-5; v_gene: TRBV4-3; CDR3aa: CASSQDWGERETQYF; CDR3nt: TGCGCCAGCAGCCAAGATTGGGGGGAGCGGGAGACCCAGTACTTC
abundance: .; d_gene: TRBD1; j_gene: TRBJ1-1; v_gene: TRBV5-1; CDR3aa: CASSWFDRENTEAFF; CDR3nt: TGCGCCAGCAGCTGGTTCGACAGGGAGAACACTGAAGCTTTCTTT
abundance: .; d_gene: TRBD2; j_gene: TRBJ2-2; v_gene: TRBV6-2/TRBV6-3; CDR3aa: CASSYGAGGRGELFF; CDR3nt: TGTGCCAGCAGTTACGGGGCGGGAGGACGCGGGGAGCTGTTTTTT
abundance: .; d_gene: TRBD2; j_gene: TRBJ2-7; v_gene: TRBV6-1; CDR3aa: CASSETKLAGGPMYEQYF; CDR3nt: TGTGCCAGCAGTGAAACCAAACTAGCGGGAGGGCCGATGTACGAGCAGTACTTC
abundance: .; d_gene: .; j_gene: TRBJ2-1; v_gene: TRBV9; CDR3aa: CASSGEKQFF; CDR3nt: TGTGCCAGCAGCGGGGAAAAGCAGTTCTTC
abundance: .; d_gene: TRBD2; j_gene: TRBJ2-7; v_gene: TRBV14; CDR3aa: CASRTSGGGRGSKEQYF; CDR3nt: TGTGCCAGCAGGACGTCGGGGGGAGGACGTGGATCTAAAGAGCAGTACTTC
abundance: .; d_gene: TRBD2; j_gene: TRBJ2-1; v_gene: TRBV4-1; CDR3aa: CASSGLAGVYNEQFF; CDR3nt: TGCGCCAGCAGCGGACTAGCGGGGGTCTACAATGAGCAGTTCTTC
abundance: .; d_gene: .; j_gene: TRBJ1-2; v_gene: TRBV9; CDR3aa: CASSVGRGNINGYTF; CDR3nt: TGTGCCAGCAGCGTCGGCAGGGGAAACATAAATGGCTACACCTTC
abundance: .; d_gene: .; j_gene: TRBJ2-7; v_gene: TRBV6-5; CDR3aa: CASSYSTVSYEQYF; CDR3nt: TGTGCCAGCAGTTACTCGACGGTCTCCTACGAGCAGTACTTC
abundance: .; d_gene: .; j_gene: TRBJ2-5; v_gene: TRBV7-7; CDR3aa: CASSLVHASQETQYF; CDR3nt: TGTGCCAGCAGCTTAGTTCACGCGAGCCAAGAGACCCAGTACTTC
abundance: .; d_gene: .; j_gene: TRBJ2-7; v_gene: TRBV9; CDR3aa: CASSVAPNGGRNEQYF; CDR3nt: TGTGCCAGCAGCGTAGCTCCAAACGGGGGTAGGAACGAGCAGTACTTC
abundance: .; d_gene: .; j_gene: TRBJ2-2; v_gene: TRBV6-5; CDR3aa: CASRSYGGPGELFF; CDR3nt: TGTGCCAGCAGATCCTACGGGGGCCCCGGGGAGCTGTTTTTT
abundance: .; d_gene: TRBD1; j_gene: TRBJ1-2; v_gene: TRBV18; CDR3aa: CASSPSQGAGYGYTF; CDR3nt: TGTGCCAGCTCACCATCACAGGGGGCGGGCTATGGCTACACCTTC
abundance: .; d_gene: TRBD1; j_gene: TRBJ2-5; v_gene: TRBV5-1; CDR3aa: CASSPGQGRETQYF; CDR3nt: TGCGCCAGCAGCCCCGGACAGGGGAGGGAGACCCAGTACTTC
abundance: .; d_gene: .; j_gene: TRBJ2-7; v_gene: TRBV21-1; CDR3aa: CASSKDGTGRVAYEQYF; CDR3nt: TGTGCCAGCAGCAAAGACGGGACAGGGCGTGTGGCCTACGAGCAGTACTTC
abundance: .; d_gene: TRBD1; j_gene: TRBJ1-4; v_gene: TRBV9; CDR3aa: CASSAGQGVATNEKLFF; CDR3nt: TGTGCCAGCAGCGCCGGACAGGGGGTAGCAACTAATGAAAAACTGTTTTTT
abundance: .; d_gene: TRBD2; j_gene: TRBJ2-1; v_gene: TRBV11-2; CDR3aa: CASSPRLGASGRAGEQFF; CDR3nt: TGTGCCAGCAGCCCGCGTTTGGGGGCTAGCGGGAGGGCCGGTGAGCAGTTCTTC
abundance: .; d_gene: .; j_gene: TRBJ1-2; v_gene: TRBV2; CDR3aa: CASSESGAYYGYTF; CDR3nt: TGTGCCAGCAGTGAAAGCGGCGCCTACTATGGCTACACCTTC
abundance: .; d_gene: TRBD1; j_gene: TRBJ1-4; v_gene: TRBV28; CDR3aa: CAGRDRANEKLFF; CDR3nt: TGTGCCGGCCGGGACAGGGCTAATGAAAAACTGTTTTTT
abundance: .; d_gene: TRBD1; j_gene: TRBJ1-2; v_gene: TRBV24-1; CDR3aa: CATSDPGTGIFTF; CDR3nt: TGTGCCACCAGTGACCCCGGGACAGGGATTTTTACCTTC
abundance: .; d_gene: TRBD1; j_gene: TRBJ2-3; v_gene: TRBV4-2; CDR3aa: CASSHQDRGGTDTQYF; CDR3nt: TGTGCCAGCAGCCACCAGGACAGGGGAGGCACAGATACGCAGTATTTT